This is a list of T cell receptor beta chains from one sample in a study of T cells in Graves' hyperthyroidism and ophthalmopathy. Using its own MiXCR run on the multiplex PCR reads, TCRdb lists one record per CDR3 protein. The profile shows fewer than 900,000 distinct CDR3 sequences, 18% of them singletons. Material for sequencing was blood. The receptors were gathered from a woman aged 45-59 years with Graves' hyperthyroidism that later progressed to Graves' ophthalmopathy. CDR3s include the opening cysteine and the closing phenylalanine or tryptophan. D genes are given only for firm matches. The listing skips clone size in some rows; elsewhere it reads once, few, many or a size class.

.	TRBD2	TRBV29-1	TRBJ2-1	TGCAGCGTTGAAGACGCTAGCGGCAATGAGCAGTTCTTC	CSVEDASGNEQFF
.	.	TRBV14	TRBJ2-3	TGTGCCAGCAGCGCCTATCATGGGACCATCACAGATACGCAGTATTTT	CASSAYHGTITDTQYF
many	TRBD1	TRBV12-3/TRBV12-4	TRBJ1-2	TGTGCCAGCAGTCCGACAGGGAGCTATGGCTACACCTTC	CASSPTGSYGYTF
many	TRBD1	TRBV6-1	TRBJ1-1	TGTGCCAGCAGTGGGGGGACAGACTACACTGAAGCTTTCTTT	CASSGGTDYTEAFF
few	.	TRBV12-3/TRBV12-4	TRBJ1-1	TGTGCCAGCAGACCCTGGACGGGGAACGCTGAAGCTTTCTTT	CASRPWTGNAEAFF
.	TRBD2	TRBV6-1	TRBJ2-5	TGTGCCAGCAGTGAGCTCCTAGCGGGAGGGGCCCAACGAGGGACCCAGTACTTC	CASSELLAGGAQRGTQYF
many	.	TRBV7-3	TRBJ2-7	TGTGCCAGCAGCTTAATGTGGGGGGCCGAGCAGTACTTC	CASSLMWGAEQYF
many	.	TRBV3-1	TRBJ1-2	TGTGCCAGCAGCCCCCACAGGGATCTTAACTATGGCTACACCTTC	CASSPHRDLNYGYTF
few	.	TRBV7-9	TRBJ1-2	TGTGCCAGCAGCTTTGAACATTTCTATGGCTACACCTTC	CASSFEHFYGYTF
many	.	TRBV18	TRBJ2-3	TGTGCCAGCTCACCCCGACAGGCCGGGGGCACAGATACGCAGTATTTT	CASSPRQAGGTDTQYF
few	.	TRBV7-3	TRBJ2-1	TGTGCCAGCAGCTCCGACAGGGGAGGGAACAATGAGCAGTTCTTC	CASSSDRGGNNEQFF
many	.	TRBV20-1	TRBJ2-3	TGCAGTGCCGGGGAGGTTAGCACAGATACGCAGTATTTT	CSAGEVSTDTQYF
.	.	TRBV9	TRBJ2-5	TGTGCCAGCAGCACTTGCGTCTTCCTGTCGGAGACCCAGTACTTC	CASSTCVFLSETQYF
.	.	TRBV19	TRBJ2-2	TGTGCCACCTCAGTGAACACCGGGGAGCTGTTTTTT	CATSVNTGELFF
few	TRBD2	TRBV27	TRBJ2-3	TGTGCCAGCAGTTTCCTAAGGGACTATAGCACAGATACGCAGTATTTT	CASSFLRDYSTDTQYF
.	TRBD2	TRBV4-2	TRBJ2-1	TGTGCCAGCAGCCGTCCCCCTGACTTTGGACTAGCGGGGGCAAATCCCTACAATGAGCAGTTCTTC	CASSRPPDFGLAGANPYNEQFF
few	.	TRBV5-4	TRBJ1-1	TGTGCCAGCAGCTTGATGACACCAAACACTGAAGCTTTCTTT	CASSLMTPNTEAFF
many	.	TRBV18	TRBJ2-3	TGTGCCAGCTCATCCTGGGACACAGATACGCAGTATTTT	CASSSWDTDTQYF
.	.	TRBV6-4	TRBJ2-1	TGTGCCAGCAGTCGGACTTTAGGATACGATGAGCAGTTCTTC	CASSRTLGYDEQFF
many	TRBD1	TRBV20-1	TRBJ1-2	TGCAGTGCTCAGGACAGGGGGCAGGTCGGCTACACCTTC	CSAQDRGQVGYTF
few	.	TRBV3-1	TRBJ1-3	TGTGCCAGCAGCCAAGATTGGGGAGGGGCGATAGGAAACACCATATATTTT	CASSQDWGGAIGNTIYF
few	.	TRBV6-1	TRBJ2-1	TGTGCCAGCAGACAAACGATCCAAAGCTCCTACAATGAGCAGTTCTTC	CASRQTIQSSYNEQFF
.	.	TRBV6-1	TRBJ2-2	TGTGCCAGCACCTATAACAGGGGAGGCAGCACCGGGGAGCTGTTTTTT	CASTYNRGGSTGELFF
.	.	TRBV12-5	TRBJ2-3	TGTGCTAGTGGTTTGTTCCTCACAGATACGCAGTATTTT	CASGLFLTDTQYF
many	TRBD1	TRBV2	TRBJ2-2	TGTGCCAGCAGCGCGGGACAGGGGGCCCCCGGGGAGCTGTTTTTT	CASSAGQGAPGELFF
.	TRBD2	TRBV2	TRBJ2-3	TGTGCCAGCAGCACTAGCGGGGGTTGGGATACGCAGTATTTT	CASSTSGGWDTQYF
few	.	TRBV29-1	TRBJ2-5	TGCAGCGTGGCCTATAGTGAGACCCAGTACTTC	CSVAYSETQYF
.	.	TRBV6-1	TRBJ1-2	TGTGCCAGCAGCCGAGGGGGAGACAATGGCTACACCTTC	CASSRGGDNGYTF
.	TRBD1	TRBV7-2	TRBJ1-2	TGTGCCAGCAGCTTGGGGGGGACAGAGTGGGGCTACACCTTC	CASSLGGTEWGYTF
.	TRBD2	TRBV7-8	TRBJ2-7	TGTGCCAGCAGCGGGACTAGCCCCTACGAGCAGTACTTC	CASSGTSPYEQYF
many	TRBD2	TRBV2	TRBJ2-1	TGTGCCAGCAGACTCCTCGGGGGGACTAGCGGGGGAGCAACCAGCTCCTACAATGAGCAGTTCTTC	CASRLLGGTSGGATSSYNEQFF
.	.	TRBV6-1	TRBJ1-3	TGTGCCAACAAACCGGGACACTTCTCTGGAAACACCATATATTTT	CANKPGHFSGNTIYF
few	TRBD1	TRBV2	TRBJ2-7	TGTGCCAGCAGCGGCGGCAGGGGGTCATACGAGCAGTACTTC	CASSGGRGSYEQYF